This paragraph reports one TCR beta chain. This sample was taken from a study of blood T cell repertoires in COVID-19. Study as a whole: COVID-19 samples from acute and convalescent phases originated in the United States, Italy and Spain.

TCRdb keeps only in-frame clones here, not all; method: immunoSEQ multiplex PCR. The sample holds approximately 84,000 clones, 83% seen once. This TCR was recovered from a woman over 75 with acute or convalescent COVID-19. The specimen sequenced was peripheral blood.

The CDR3 loop reads CASSASGGETQYF. In DNA, the CDR3 is TGTGCCAGCAGCGCCTCAGGGGGGGAGACCCAGTACTTC. J is TRBJ2-5 and V is TRBV2; a weak D match, TRBD1 (7 bases). This CDR3 contains 13 residues. V dropped 6 bases and J dropped 5 bases, with 13 bases sitting between them. Germline CDR1 is SNHLY and CDR2 is FYNNEI.